The 22 T cell receptor beta chains given below trace back to one sample, sequenced in a study of identical twins. MiXCR, run by TCRdb on the 5' RACE reads, gives a single entry per CDR3 protein. The sample holds some 440,000 distinct CDR3 sequences, roughly 24% seen once. This sample was also put to use in a study of T cells expressing NK-cell markers.

The sequenced material came from CD4+ T cells sorted from blood. These receptor sequences come from a woman aged 18-35 years in good health.

This clonotype was seen ten or more times. The V gene is TRBV6-5, the J gene TRBJ1-1; D not resolved. This CDR3 contains 11 residues. Trimming removed 6 bases at V and 2 bases at J, with 4 bases between. In germline, CDR1 is MNHEY, CDR2 SVGAGI. CDR3 DNA sequence: TGTGCCAGCAGGTCTAACACTGAAGCTTTCTTT. This encodes CASRSNTEAFF.

The gene calls are TRBV4-3 and TRBJ2-3, with TRBD2 matching 7 bases. This CDR3 contains 17 residues. V shed 1 base, J shed 1 base, and the junction held 8 bases outside the gene matches. Germline CDR1 reads LGHNA; CDR2 reads YSLEER. CDR3 residues: CASSQGWTRTGTDTQYF. CDR3 nucleotide sequence: TGCGCCAGCAGCCAAGGGTGGACTAGAACGGGCACAGATACGCAGTATTTT.

This clonotype was found a few times. The chain links TRBV5-1 to TRBJ2-5; 8 positions agree with TRBD2. V lost 1 base, J lost 5 bases, and 7 bases stayed unmatched. This CDR3 is built from 15 residues. CDR1 SGHRS and CDR2 YFSETQ come from the germline V gene. The CDR3 reads CASSLMAGGRETQYF. CDR3 coding DNA: TGCGCCAGCAGCTTGATGGCGGGAGGTCGGGAGACCCAGTACTTC.

The V call is TRBV11-2, the J call TRBJ2-3; D might be TRBD2 (7 bases). V was shortened by 5 bases and J by 4 bases, with 13 bases between the two germline ends. The CDR3 runs 14 residues. The germline CDR1 and CDR2 sequences are SGHAT and FQNNGV. The CDR3 DNA reads TGTGCCAGCAGCCCGCAAGGGGGGGCAGATACGCAGTATTTT. As protein: CASSPQGGADTQYF.

This clonotype was seen more than once but under ten times. The chain links TRBV6-1 to TRBJ1-1; D unresolved. Germline CDR1 reads MNHNS; CDR2 reads SASEGT. V was clipped by 5 bases and J by 4 bases, with 5 bases between them. The CDR3 has 11 residues. The CDR3 nucleotides are TGTGCCAGCAGTTATTTCACTGAAGCTTTCTTT. It codes for CASSYFTEAFF.

This chain links TRBV6-5 with TRBJ1-1, with D possibly matching TRBD1 (5 bases). Trimming shortened V by 4 bases and J by 1 base, and 10 bases separated the two germline ends. The CDR3 is 14 residues long. CDR1 is MNHEY and CDR2 is SVGAGI in the germline V gene. As DNA, the CDR3 is TGTGCCAGCAGTTCTCCGGGGGAGAACACTGAAGCTTTCTTT. It is translated as CASSSPGENTEAFF.

This sequence joins TRBV7-9 and TRBJ2-2, with TRBD2 as a possible D gene (6 bases). Trimming took 4 bases from V and 4 from J, leaving 10 bases between them. Germline V gene data show CDR1 as SEHNR and CDR2 as FQNEAQ (reference sequence). The CDR3 contains 14 residues. CDR3 region: CASSSAGTTGELFF. The CDR3 DNA sequence: TGTGCCAGCAGCTCGGCGGGAACCACCGGGGAGCTGTTTTTT.

The V call is TRBV6-1, the J call TRBJ2-1, with 13 positions matching TRBD2. The germline gives CDR1 MNHNS, CDR2 SASEGT. The trim removed 6 bases at V and 9 bases at J, leaving 11 bases unmatched. CDR3 size: 16 residues. The CDR3 nucleotides are TGTGCCAGCAGCCCCCCGGGACTAGCGGGGCGGGGTGAGCAGTTCTTC. The encoded protein is CASSPPGLAGRGEQFF.

This chain connects TRBV7-3 to TRBJ2-3; 8 nucleotides agree with TRBD1. There are 15 residues in the CDR3. V lost 2 bases to trimming and J lost 3 bases; unmatched junction nucleotides: 4. Germline CDR1 SGHTA, CDR2 FQGTGA. The CDR3 here is CASSLPQGGTDTQYF. CDR3 bases: TGTGCCAGCAGCTTACCACAGGGGGGAACAGATACGCAGTATTTT.

The rearrangement links TRBV20-1 to TRBJ1-3, with D possibly TRBD1 on 6 matching bases. The CDR3 contains 18 residues. The germline V gene has CDR1 DFQATT and CDR2 SNEGSKA (reference sequence). Trimming stripped 4 bases from V and 0 bases from J, with 22 bases between. CDR3 amino acids: CSAKDRRGTASSGNTIYF. CDR3 bases: TGCAGTGCTAAGGATAGAAGGGGGACGGCGAGCTCTGGAAACACCATATATTTT.

This clonotype was seen a handful of times. The chain couples TRBV10-3 to TRBJ1-3; D unclear. This CDR3 has 16 residues. The V and J ends lost 2 bases and 4 bases respectively, with 15 bases between them. From germline, CDR1 is ENHRY and CDR2 SYGVKD. CDR3 protein: CAISEEPAGLGNTIYF. DNA for the CDR3: TGTGCCATCAGTGAGGAGCCCGCAGGCCTCGGAAACACCATATATTTT.

This clonotype was counted a few times. This chain links TRBV7-9 with TRBJ2-7, with TRBD1 matching 7 bases. V shed 1 base, J shed 2 bases, and the junction held 8 bases outside the gene matches. This CDR3 has 16 residues. The germline V gene has CDR1 SEHNR and CDR2 FQNEAQ (reference sequence). CDR3 sequence (DNA): TGTGCCAGCAGCTTAGACGACAGGGCATATACCTACGAGCAGTACTTC. Translation gives CASSLDDRAYTYEQYF. Using reference TRBV7-9 and TRBJ2-7 for the parts outside the CDR3, the full variable domain is DTGVSQNPRHKITKRGQNVTFRCDPISEHNRLYWYRQTLGQGPEFLTYFQNEAQLEKSRLLSDRFSAERPKGSFSTLEIQRTEQGDSAMYLCASSLDDRAYTYEQYFGPGTRLTVT.

At least ten counts were recorded for this clonotype. One end of the junction does not line up with germline, which may come from a read error. The chain couples TRBV12-3 or TRBV12-4 to TRBJ1-1; TRBD1 matches at 8 bases. The CDR3 runs 14 residues. CDR3 in amino acids: CASSLTGVNTEAFF. For the CDR3, the DNA is TGCGCCAGCAGCTTGACAGGGGTGAACACTGAAGCTTTCTTT.

The gene calls are TRBV11-2 and TRBJ2-7; 8 bases fit TRBD2. J gave up 2 bases and V 1 base, and 7 bases lay outside the gene matches. Germline V gene sequence: CDR1 SGHAT, CDR2 FQNNGV. This CDR3 has 16 residues. CDR3 residues: CASSLVLGGRPYEQYF. In DNA form, the CDR3 reads TGTGCCAGCAGCTTAGTCCTCGGCGGGAGGCCCTACGAGCAGTACTTC.

This clonotype was found a few times. The rearrangement links TRBV4-1 to TRBJ2-2; 13 bases line up with TRBD2. Germline CDR1 and CDR2: MGHRA and YSYEKL. The V gene end was trimmed by 8 bases and the J gene end by 1 base; junction bases not matched to a gene: 7. The CDR3 spans 17 residues. For the CDR3, the DNA is TGCGCCAGCCGCGGGACTAGCGGGGTCTTGAACACCGGGGAGCTGTTTTTT. As protein: CASRGTSGVLNTGELFF.

The chain links TRBV12-3 or TRBV12-4 to TRBJ2-7, with D perhaps TRBD2 (6 bases). CDR3 length equals 13 residues. V dropped 7 bases and J dropped 3 bases, with 13 bases sitting between them. The CDR3 region is CASKTGVLYEQYF. Here the CDR3 DNA reads TGTGCCAGCAAGACGGGGGTCCTCTACGAGCAGTACTTC.

J is TRBJ1-2 and V is TRBV5-1; TRBD1 aligns across 8 bases. The germline V gene has CDR1 SGHRS and CDR2 YFSETQ. CDR3 length: 15 amino acids. V shed 4 bases and J 8 bases; nucleotides not matched to a gene: 13. CDR3 nucleotides: TGCGCCAGCAGCATTGGACAGGGAAAGGAATCGGGCTACACCTTC. This encodes CASSIGQGKESGYTF.

This clonotype was found a few times. As DNA, the CDR3 is TGTGCCAGCAGTTTAGGGCAGCCAGGTGAGCCCCAGCATTTT. Its translation: CASSLGQPGEPQHF. This chain links TRBV12-3 or TRBV12-4 with TRBJ1-5; no definite D call. This CDR3 region has 14 residues. Between the trimmed V and J ends, which lost 1 base and 8 bases, there was a span of 12 bases.

This clonotype was seen only a few times. The chain links TRBV3-1 to TRBJ2-3; the D is unclear. Germline V gene data show CDR1 as LGHDT and CDR2 as YNNKEL (reference sequence). V gave up 1 base and J gave up 6 bases, with 8 bases separating them. This CDR3 comprises 13 residues. CDR3 sequence reads: CASSQGKADTQYF. In nucleotides, the CDR3 is TGTGCCAGCAGCCAAGGGAAAGCGGATACGCAGTATTTT.

V gene TRBV7-2 combines with J gene TRBJ2-1, with TRBD1 as a possible D gene (5 bases). V was trimmed by 6 bases and J by 7 bases, leaving 13 bases between them. The CDR3 has 13 amino acids. Per germline, CDR1 SGHTA and CDR2 FQGNSA. The DNA of the CDR3 is TGTGCCAGCAGGCACTATAAGGGGAATGAGCAGTTCTTC. Translation: CASRHYKGNEQFF.

This clonotype has at least ten counts. This chain links TRBV20-1 with TRBJ1-2; no reliable D call. Germline assignment: CDR1 DFQATT and CDR2 SNEGSKA (reference sequence). The CDR3 loop spans 14 amino acids. Deletions cut 3 bases from V and 5 bases from J, with 16 bases between. The CDR3 protein is CSASHFGRKYGYTF. The CDR3 DNA reads as TGCAGTGCTAGCCACTTCGGACGGAAATATGGCTACACCTTC.

The chain joins TRBV7-3 to TRBJ1-2; D not resolved. The CDR3 sequence is 12 residues long. The V and J ends lost 4 bases and 10 bases respectively, with 13 bases between them. CDR1 and CDR2 (germline): SGHTA, FQGTGA. CDR3 coding DNA: TGTGCCAGCAGCTCGAATGGGGAATTCTACACCTTC. Amino acid sequence: CASSSNGEFYTF.